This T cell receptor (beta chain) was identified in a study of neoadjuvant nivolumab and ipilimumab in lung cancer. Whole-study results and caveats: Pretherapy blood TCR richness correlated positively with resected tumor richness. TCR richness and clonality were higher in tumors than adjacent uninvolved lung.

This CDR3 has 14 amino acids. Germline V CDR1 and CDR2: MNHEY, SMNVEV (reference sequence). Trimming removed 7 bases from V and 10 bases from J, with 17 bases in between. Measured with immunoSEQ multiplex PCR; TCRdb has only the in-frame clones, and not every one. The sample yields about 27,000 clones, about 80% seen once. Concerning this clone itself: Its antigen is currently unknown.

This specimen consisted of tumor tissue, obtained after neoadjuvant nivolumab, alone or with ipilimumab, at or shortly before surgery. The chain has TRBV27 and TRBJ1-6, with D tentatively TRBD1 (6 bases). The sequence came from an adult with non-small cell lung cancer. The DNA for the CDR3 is TGTGCCAGCAAGATCACAGGGCGAGGCTCACCCCTCCACTTT. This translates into CASKITGRGSPLHF.